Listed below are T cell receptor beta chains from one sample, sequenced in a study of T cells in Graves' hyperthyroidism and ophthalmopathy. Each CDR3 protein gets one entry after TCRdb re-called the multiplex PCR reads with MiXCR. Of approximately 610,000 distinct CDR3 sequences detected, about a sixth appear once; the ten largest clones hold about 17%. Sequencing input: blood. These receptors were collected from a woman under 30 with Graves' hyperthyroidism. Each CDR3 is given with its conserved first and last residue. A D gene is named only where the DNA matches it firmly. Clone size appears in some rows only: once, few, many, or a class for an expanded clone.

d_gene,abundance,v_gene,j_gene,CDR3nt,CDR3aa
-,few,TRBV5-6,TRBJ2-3,TGTGCCAGCACCCCCCCCGGGGCCCATGTGGGGGATACGCAGTATTTT,CASTPPGAHVGDTQYF
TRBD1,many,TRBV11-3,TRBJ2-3,TGTGCCAGCAGGTGGACAGGAGAGAGCACAGATACGCAGTATTTT,CASRWTGESTDTQYF
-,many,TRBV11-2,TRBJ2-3,TGTGCCAGCAGCCCTTTCGGCGGGACTGCGGATACGCAGTATTTT,CASSPFGGTADTQYF
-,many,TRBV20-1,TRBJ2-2,TGCAGTGCTACCAGGGGAGCGAACACCGGGGAGCTGTTTTTT,CSATRGANTGELFF
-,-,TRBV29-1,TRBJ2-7,TGCAGCGTTGTAGGCCAGGGCCACGAGCAGTACTTC,CSVVGQGHEQYF
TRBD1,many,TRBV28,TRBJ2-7,TGTGCCAGCAGTTCAGTTGGACAGGGGGGCACCTACGAGCAGTACTTC,CASSSVGQGGTYEQYF
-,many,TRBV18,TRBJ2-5,TGTGCCAGCTCACCAGCCCAGCCCCAAGAGACCCAGTACTTC,CASSPAQPQETQYF
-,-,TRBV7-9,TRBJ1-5,TGTGCCAGCAGCATCGACAGTAGCAATCAGCCCCAGCATTTT,CASSIDSSNQPQHF
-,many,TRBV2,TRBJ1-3,TGTGCCAGCAGCCGCCTAGTAGGGGCTGGAAACACCATATATTTT,CASSRLVGAGNTIYF
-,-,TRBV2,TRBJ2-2,TGTGCCAGCAGTGAAGACAGACCGAACACCGGGGAGCTGTTTTTT,CASSEDRPNTGELFF
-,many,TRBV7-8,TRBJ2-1,TGTGCCAGCAGCTCCGGGCCAGCAGGAAATGAGCAGTTCTTC,CASSSGPAGNEQFF
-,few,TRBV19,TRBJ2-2,TGTGCCAGTAGTTTCGACAGATTGAACACCGGGGAGCTGTTTTTT,CASSFDRLNTGELFF
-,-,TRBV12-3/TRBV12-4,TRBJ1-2,TGTGCCAGCATTCGCAAGGCGGGTTCCGCCTATGGCTACACCTTC,CASIRKAGSAYGYTF
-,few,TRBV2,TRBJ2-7,TGTGCCACCTCTCTAGTGGGCGAGCAGTACTTC,CATSLVGEQYF
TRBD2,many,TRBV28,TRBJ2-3,TGTGCCAGCAGCCTGAGCGGGAGGGGCACAGATACGCAGTATTTT,CASSLSGRGTDTQYF
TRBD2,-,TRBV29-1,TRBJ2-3,TGCAGCGCCCTCGGGGGGGGACCCACAGATACGCAGTATTTT,CSALGGGPTDTQYF
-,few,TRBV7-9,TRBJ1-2,TGTGCCAGCAGCTTAATGGAGGGGGGGTTGTCCAAGTATCGCTACACCTTC,CASSLMEGGLSKYRYTF
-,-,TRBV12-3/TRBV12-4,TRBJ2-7,TGTGCCAGCAGTTTATCTTGGGGGAACGAGCAGTACTTC,CASSLSWGNEQYF
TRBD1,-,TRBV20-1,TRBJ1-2,TGCAGTGCTAGCGACCGGGACAGGGACCCTGGCTACACCTTC,CSASDRDRDPGYTF
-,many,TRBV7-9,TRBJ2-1,TGTGCCAGCAGCTTAGGTAGCACTGAGCAGTTCTTC,CASSLGSTEQFF
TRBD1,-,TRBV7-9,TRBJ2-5,TGTGCCAGCAGCCTCCGGACAGGGGGCAGGGAGACCCAGTACTTC,CASSLRTGGRETQYF
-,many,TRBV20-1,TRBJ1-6,TGCAGTGCTATCCCGGGATTCCTAGGGACCCTCCACTTT,CSAIPGFLGTLHF
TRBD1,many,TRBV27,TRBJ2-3,TGTGCCAGCAGTGGTCGGACAGGGGGACAAGCTACGCAGTATTTT,CASSGRTGGQATQYF
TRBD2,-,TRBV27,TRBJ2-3,TGTGCCAGCAGTTTATCCCTCCCGGGGGGGGGAGATACGCAGTATTTT,CASSLSLPGGGDTQYF
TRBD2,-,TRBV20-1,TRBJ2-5,TGCAGTGCGCCCCCAGCGGGGGTTCAAGAGACCCAGTCCTTC,CSAPPAGVQETQSF
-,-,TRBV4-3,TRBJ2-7,TGCGCCAGCAGCCAAGATGGTTACGGTTACGAGCAGTACTTC,CASSQDGYGYEQYF
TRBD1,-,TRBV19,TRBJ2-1,TGTGCCAGTAGTATAAAGACAGGGACCTACAATGAGCAGTTCTTC,CASSIKTGTYNEQFF
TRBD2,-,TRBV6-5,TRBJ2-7,TGTGCCAGCAGGTCCTCCGGGACTAGCGGGCGTCCCTACGAGCAGTACTTC,CASRSSGTSGRPYEQYF
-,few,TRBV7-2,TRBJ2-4,TGTGCCAGCAGCTTAGAGCAGCTAGCCAAAAACATTCAGTACTTC,CASSLEQLAKNIQYF
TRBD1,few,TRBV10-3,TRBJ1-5,TGTGCCGCATGGCCGGGACAGGGGGCAGGTCAGCCCCAGCATTTT,CAAWPGQGAGQPQHF
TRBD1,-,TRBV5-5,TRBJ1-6,TGTGCCAGCTGCTACCGGGACAGGGGCAGTTCACCCCTCCACTTT,CASCYRDRGSSPLHF
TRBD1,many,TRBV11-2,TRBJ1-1,TGTGCCAGCAGCCGAGACAGGGGAGCGGACACTGAAGCTTTCTTT,CASSRDRGADTEAFF
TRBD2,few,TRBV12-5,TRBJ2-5,TGTGCTAGTGGTTCCGGGACTATTATGCGGGAGACCCAGTACTTC,CASGSGTIMRETQYF
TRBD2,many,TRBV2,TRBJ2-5,TGTGCCAGCACCCGCGGACTAGCGGGAGTTGAGACCCAGTACTTC,CASTRGLAGVETQYF
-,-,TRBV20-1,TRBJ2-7,TGCAGTGCTAGAGATTGGGGGATGACCTACGAGCAGTACTTC,CSARDWGMTYEQYF
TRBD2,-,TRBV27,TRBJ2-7,TGTGCCAGCAGTTCCCCCACTAGCGGGAGCTCCTACGAGCAGTACTTC,CASSSPTSGSSYEQYF
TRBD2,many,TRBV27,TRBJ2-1,TGTGCCAGCAGCCTAGCGGGAGACTACTACAATGAGCAGTTCTTC,CASSLAGDYYNEQFF
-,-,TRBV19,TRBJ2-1,TGTGCCAGTAGTAAGAACCAGCAATCCTACGATGAGCAGTTCTTC,CASSKNQQSYDEQFF
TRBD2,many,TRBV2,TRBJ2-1,TGTGCCAGCAGGATCACAGTTAGCGGGAGCTCCTACAATGAGCAGTTCTTC,CASRITVSGSSYNEQFF
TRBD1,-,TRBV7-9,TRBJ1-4,TGTGCCAGCAGCTTAGCGGGACAGCTAGAAAAACTGTTTTTT,CASSLAGQLEKLFF
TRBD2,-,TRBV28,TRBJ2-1,TGTGCCAGCAGTTTCCAGGGACTAGCATATGAGCAGTTCTTC,CASSFQGLAYEQFF
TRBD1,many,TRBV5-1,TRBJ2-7,TGCGCCAGCAGCTTGGAGACAGGGGCCCAGCAGTACTTC,CASSLETGAQQYF
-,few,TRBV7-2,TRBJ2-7,TGTGCCAGCACCAAAAGACCTTCCTACGAGCAGTACTTC,CASTKRPSYEQYF
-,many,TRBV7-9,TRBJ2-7,TGTGCCAGCAGCTCGGACTCCCTCGAGCAGTACTTC,CASSSDSLEQYF
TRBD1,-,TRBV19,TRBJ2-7,TGTGCCAGTAGTATAGCAGTGGCGGGACAGGGGAGGTACGAGCAGTACTTC,CASSIAVAGQGRYEQYF
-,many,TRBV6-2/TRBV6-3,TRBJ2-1,TGTGCCAGCAGTTACGTGGGGAGCTCCTACAATGAGCAGTTCTTC,CASSYVGSSYNEQFF
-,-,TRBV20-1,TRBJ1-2,TGCAGTGCTAGGCAGGGAGCCGCCGATGGCTACACCTTC,CSARQGAADGYTF
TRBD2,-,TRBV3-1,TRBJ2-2,TGTGCCAGCAGCCAAGAGGTAGCGGGAGACACCGGGGAGCTGTTTTTT,CASSQEVAGDTGELFF
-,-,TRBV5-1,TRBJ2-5,TGCGCCAGCAGCGTGATGGGGGTTGGGCAAGAGACCCAGTACTTC,CASSVMGVGQETQYF
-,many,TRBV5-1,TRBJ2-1,TGCGCCAGCAGCTTGGGGCAGGGGAGGTTCAATGAGCAGTTCTTC,CASSLGQGRFNEQFF
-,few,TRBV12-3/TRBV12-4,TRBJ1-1,TGTGCCAGCAGTAACGGGGAATCCTCAGAAGCTTTCTTT,CASSNGESSEAFF
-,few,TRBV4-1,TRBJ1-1,TGCGCCAGCAGCTTACCGGGACCGAACACTGAAGCTTTCTTT,CASSLPGPNTEAFF
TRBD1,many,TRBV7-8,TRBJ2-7,TGTGCCAGCAGCTTATTGTCGGGACAGAGGATACCCTACGAGCAGTACTTC,CASSLLSGQRIPYEQYF
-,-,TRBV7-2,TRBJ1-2,TGTGCCAGCAGCGACGGGCGGGGTGGCTACACCTTC,CASSDGRGGYTF
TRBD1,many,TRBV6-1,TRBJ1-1,TGTGCCAGCCGTCAGACAGGGGGCACTGAAGCTTTCTTT,CASRQTGGTEAFF